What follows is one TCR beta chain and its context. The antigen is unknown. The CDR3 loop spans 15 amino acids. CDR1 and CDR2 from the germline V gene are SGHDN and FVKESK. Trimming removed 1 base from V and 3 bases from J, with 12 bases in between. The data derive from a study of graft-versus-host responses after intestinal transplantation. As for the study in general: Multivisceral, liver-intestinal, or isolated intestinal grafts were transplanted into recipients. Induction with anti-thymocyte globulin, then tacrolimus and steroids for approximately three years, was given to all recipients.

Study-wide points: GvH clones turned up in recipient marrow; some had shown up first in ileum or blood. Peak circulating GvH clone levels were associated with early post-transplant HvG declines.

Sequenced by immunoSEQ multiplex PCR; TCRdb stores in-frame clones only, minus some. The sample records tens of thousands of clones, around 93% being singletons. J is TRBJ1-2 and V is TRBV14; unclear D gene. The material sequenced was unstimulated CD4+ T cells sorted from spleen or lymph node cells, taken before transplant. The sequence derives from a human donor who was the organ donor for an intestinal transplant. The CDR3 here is CASSQVIVSDYGYTF. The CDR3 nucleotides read TGTGCCAGCAGCCAAGTAATCGTAAGTGACTATGGCTACACCTTC.